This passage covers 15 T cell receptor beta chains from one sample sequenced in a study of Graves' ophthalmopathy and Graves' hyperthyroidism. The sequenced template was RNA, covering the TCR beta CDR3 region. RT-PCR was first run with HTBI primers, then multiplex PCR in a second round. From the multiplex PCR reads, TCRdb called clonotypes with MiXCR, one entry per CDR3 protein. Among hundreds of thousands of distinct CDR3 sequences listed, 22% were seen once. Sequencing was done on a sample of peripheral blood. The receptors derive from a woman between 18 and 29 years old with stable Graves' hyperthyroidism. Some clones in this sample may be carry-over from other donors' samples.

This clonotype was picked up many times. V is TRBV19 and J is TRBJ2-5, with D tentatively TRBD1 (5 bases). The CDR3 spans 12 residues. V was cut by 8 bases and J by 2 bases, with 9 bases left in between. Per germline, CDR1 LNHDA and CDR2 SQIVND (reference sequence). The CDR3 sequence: CASGHLQETQYF. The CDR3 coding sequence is TGTGCCAGTGGACATCTACAAGAGACCCAGTACTTC.

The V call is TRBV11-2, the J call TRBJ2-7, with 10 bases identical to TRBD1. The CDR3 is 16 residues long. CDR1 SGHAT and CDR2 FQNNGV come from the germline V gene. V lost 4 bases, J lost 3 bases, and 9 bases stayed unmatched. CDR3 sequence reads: CASSSNRDRGVYEQYF. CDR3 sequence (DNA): TGTGCCAGCAGCTCAAACCGGGACAGGGGAGTCTACGAGCAGTACTTC.

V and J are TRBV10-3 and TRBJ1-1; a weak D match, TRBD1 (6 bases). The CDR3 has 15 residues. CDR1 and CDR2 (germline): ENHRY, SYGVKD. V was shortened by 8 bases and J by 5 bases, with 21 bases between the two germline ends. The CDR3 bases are TGTGCCATCCTCCAGACAGGCACCAGGGGAACTGAAGCTTTCTTT. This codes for CAILQTGTRGTEAFF.

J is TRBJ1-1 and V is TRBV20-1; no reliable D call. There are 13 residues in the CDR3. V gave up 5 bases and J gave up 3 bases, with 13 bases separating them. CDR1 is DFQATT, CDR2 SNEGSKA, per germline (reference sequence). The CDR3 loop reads CSAYPDGYTEAFF. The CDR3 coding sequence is TGCAGTGCTTACCCTGACGGTTACACTGAAGCTTTCTTT.

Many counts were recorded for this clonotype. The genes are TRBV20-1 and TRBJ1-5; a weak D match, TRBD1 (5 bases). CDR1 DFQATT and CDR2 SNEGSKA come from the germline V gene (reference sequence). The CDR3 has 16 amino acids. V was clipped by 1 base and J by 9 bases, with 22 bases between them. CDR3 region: CSARASGRLATGPQHF. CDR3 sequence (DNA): TGCAGTGCTAGAGCTTCCGGCAGACTGGCAACAGGGCCCCAGCATTTT.

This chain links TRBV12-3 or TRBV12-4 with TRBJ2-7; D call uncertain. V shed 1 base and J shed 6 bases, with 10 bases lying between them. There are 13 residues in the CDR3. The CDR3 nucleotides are TGTGCCAGCAGTTTAGTCCCCAGCACCGAGCAGTACTTC. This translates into CASSLVPSTEQYF.

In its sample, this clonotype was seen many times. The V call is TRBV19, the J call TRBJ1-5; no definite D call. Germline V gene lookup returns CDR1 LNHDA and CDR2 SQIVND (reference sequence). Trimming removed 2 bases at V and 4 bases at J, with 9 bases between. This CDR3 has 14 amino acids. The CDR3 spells CASSISQMNQPQHF. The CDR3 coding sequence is TGTGCCAGTAGTATAAGTCAGATGAATCAGCCCCAGCATTTT. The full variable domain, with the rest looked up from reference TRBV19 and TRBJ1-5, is DGGITQSPKYLFRKEGQNVTLSCEQNLNHDAMYWYRQDPGQGLRLIYYSQIVNDFQKGDIAEGYSVSREKKESFPLTVTSAQKNPTAFYLCASSISQMNQPQHFGDGTRLSIL.

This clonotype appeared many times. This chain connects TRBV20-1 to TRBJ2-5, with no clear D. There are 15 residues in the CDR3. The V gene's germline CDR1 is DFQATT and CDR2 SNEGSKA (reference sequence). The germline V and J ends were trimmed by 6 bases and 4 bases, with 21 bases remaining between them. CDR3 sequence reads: CSALNVVVKGETQYF. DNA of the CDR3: TGCAGTGCCCTGAACGTGGTGGTGAAGGGAGAGACCCAGTACTTC.

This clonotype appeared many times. In nucleotides, the CDR3 is TGTGCCAGTAGTCGTACATCGTACAAGGCCAACGTCCTGACTTTC. Its protein product is CASSRTSYKANVLTF. This rearrangement joins TRBV19 to TRBJ2-6, with D unresolved. V lost 5 bases and J 6 bases, leaving 14 bases between the germline ends. Germline-derived CDR1 and CDR2 are LNHDA and SQIVND (reference sequence). This CDR3 comprises 15 residues.

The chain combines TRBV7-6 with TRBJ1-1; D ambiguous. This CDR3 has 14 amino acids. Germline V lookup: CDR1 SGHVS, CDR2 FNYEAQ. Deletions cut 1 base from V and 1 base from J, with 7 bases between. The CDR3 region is CASSLETTNTEAFF. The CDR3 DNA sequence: TGTGCCAGCAGCTTAGAGACAACGAACACTGAAGCTTTCTTT.

The CDR3 nucleotides read TGTGCCAGCAGTTTACCTGTTGTCGAGCAGTACTTC. Its protein is CASSLPVVEQYF. The chain links TRBV28 to TRBJ2-7; D remains unclear. Trimming shortened V by 2 bases and J by 6 bases, and 8 bases separated the two germline ends. The CDR3 contains 12 residues. In germline, CDR1 is MDHEN, CDR2 SYDVKM.

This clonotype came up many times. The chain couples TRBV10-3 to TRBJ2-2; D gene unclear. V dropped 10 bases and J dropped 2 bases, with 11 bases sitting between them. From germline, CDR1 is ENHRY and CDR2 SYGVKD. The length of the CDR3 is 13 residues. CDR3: CATLGTNTGELFF. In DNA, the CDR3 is TGTGCCACCCTAGGAACCAACACCGGGGAGCTGTTTTTT.

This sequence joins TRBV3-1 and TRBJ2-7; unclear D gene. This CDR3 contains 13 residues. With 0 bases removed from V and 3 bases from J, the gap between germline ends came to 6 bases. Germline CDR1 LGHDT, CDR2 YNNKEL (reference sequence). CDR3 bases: TGTGCCAGCAGCCAAGATCAGTTCTACGAGCAGTACTTC. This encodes CASSQDQFYEQYF.

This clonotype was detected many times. In nucleotides, the CDR3 is TGTGCCTGGAGGCAAGACGGGACAGGCGAAGCTTTCTTT. It is translated as CAWRQDGTGEAFF. V is TRBV30 and J is TRBJ1-1, with 8 nucleotides matching TRBD1. V shed 3 bases, J shed 8 bases, and the junction held 8 bases outside the gene matches. The germline V gene encodes CDR1 GTSNPN and CDR2 SVGIG (reference sequence). This CDR3 has 13 amino acids.

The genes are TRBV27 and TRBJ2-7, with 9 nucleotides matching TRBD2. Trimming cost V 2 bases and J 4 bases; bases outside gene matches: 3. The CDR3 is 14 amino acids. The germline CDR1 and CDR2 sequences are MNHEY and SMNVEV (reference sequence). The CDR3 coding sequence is TGTGCCAGCAGTTTAACGGCGGGGGGGTACGAGCAGTACTTC. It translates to CASSLTAGGYEQYF.